This TCR beta chain was captured in a study of blood T cell repertoires in COVID-19. Study as a whole: Sample material is recorded as cDNA or gDNA derived from T cells, B-cell-depleted T cells, or PBMCs.

Germline trimming cut 7 bases from V and 3 bases from J; bases unmatched to any gene: 4. Germline CDR1 reads KGHDR; CDR2 reads SFDVKD. The CDR3 runs to 13 residues. Participant age was roughly 18 to 90 years, and participants resided in approximately 24 US areas. Cohort 3 recovery required two negative PCRs, clearance, or symptom resolution. How the authors handled the data: Scientists estimated how many nucleated cells there were by amplifying reference gene primers. The data were produced by immunoSEQ multiplex PCR, yet TCRdb's version contains in-frame clones alone and is incomplete. The V and J calls and clone size come from that table; D and trimming were worked out from the DNA. The repertoire holds a few hundred thousand clones, around 84% seen once, with approximately 7.3% in the top ten. This clone appeared a single time.

The gene calls are TRBV24-1 and TRBJ2-7; 8 bases map to TRBD1. The sequence was obtained from a woman aged 40 to 50 who had recovered from COVID-19. The sample comprised PBMCs or T cells enriched from blood (not recorded which). The CDR3 DNA reads as TGTGCCACCAGCTTAGGACAGGGCTACGAGCAGTACTTC. It translates to CATSLGQGYEQYF.